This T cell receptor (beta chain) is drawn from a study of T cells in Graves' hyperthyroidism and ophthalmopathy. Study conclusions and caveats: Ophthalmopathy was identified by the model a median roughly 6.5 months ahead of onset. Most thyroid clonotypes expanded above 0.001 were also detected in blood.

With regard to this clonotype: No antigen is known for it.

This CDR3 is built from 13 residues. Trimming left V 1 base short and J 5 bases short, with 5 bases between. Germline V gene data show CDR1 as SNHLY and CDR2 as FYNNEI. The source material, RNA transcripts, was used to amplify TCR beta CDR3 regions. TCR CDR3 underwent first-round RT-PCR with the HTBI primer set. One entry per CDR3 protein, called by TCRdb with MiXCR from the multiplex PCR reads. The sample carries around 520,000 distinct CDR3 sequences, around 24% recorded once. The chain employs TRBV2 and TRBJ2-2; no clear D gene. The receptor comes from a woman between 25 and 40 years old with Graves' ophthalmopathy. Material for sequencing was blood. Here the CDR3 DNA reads TGTGCCAGCAGTGAAGAGTTTACCGGGGAGCTGTTTTTT. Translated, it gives CASSEEFTGELFF.